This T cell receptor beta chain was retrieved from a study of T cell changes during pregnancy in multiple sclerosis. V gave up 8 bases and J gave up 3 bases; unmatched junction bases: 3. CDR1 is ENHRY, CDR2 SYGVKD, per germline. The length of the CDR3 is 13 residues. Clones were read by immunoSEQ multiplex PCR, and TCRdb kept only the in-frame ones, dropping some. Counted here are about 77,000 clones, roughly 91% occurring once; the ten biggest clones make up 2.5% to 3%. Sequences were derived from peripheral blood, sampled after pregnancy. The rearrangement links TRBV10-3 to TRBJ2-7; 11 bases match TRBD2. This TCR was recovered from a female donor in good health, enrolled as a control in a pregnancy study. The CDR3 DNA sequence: TGTGCCATCCGCGGGACTAGCGGCTACGAGCAGTACTTC. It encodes CAIRGTSGYEQYF.